The 26 T cell receptor beta chains reported below all come from one sample, sequenced in a study of CD8+CD57+ T cells in acquired aplastic anemia listed by TCRdb under 2018. For sequencing, an Illumina HiSeq 2000 was employed. TCR beta VDJ combination and CDR3 sequence profiling used genomic DNA as the template. TCRdb's own reprocessing of the public reads used fastp at Q25 and MiXCR and kept productive beta chains. Merged by CDR3 protein, the rows form single entries marked with the most common genes and DNA. This sample has about 220,000 distinct CDR3 sequences in its table, and around 32% of those were observed once. The ten largest clones capture roughly 1.1% of the sample. The sample consisted of sorted CD4+, CD8+, or CD8+CD57+ T cells (not recorded which) from PBMCs. The receptors here all came from a human donor in good health, serving as a control.

This chain uses TRBV20-1 with TRBJ2-7; no firm D call. The CDR3 is 9 residues long. CDR1 DFQATT and CDR2 SNEGSKA come from the germline V gene (reference sequence). Trimming took 7 bases from V and 5 from J, leaving 6 bases between them. This chain's CDR3 is CSVADEQYF. The DNA of the CDR3 is TGCAGTGTCGCGGACGAGCAGTACTTC.

The chain joins TRBV20-1 to TRBJ2-2; 9 bases are a match to TRBD2. The CDR3 length is 14 residues. CDR1 is DFQATT and CDR2 is SNEGSKA in the germline V gene (reference sequence). This chain's CDR3 is CSGKRGDDTGELFF. Here the CDR3 DNA reads TGCAGCGGGAAGCGGGGGGACGACACCGGGGAGCTGTTTTTT.

In this sample, this clonotype turned up many times. This rearrangement joins TRBV6-5 to TRBJ1-6, with D hard to call. CDR1 and CDR2 (germline): MNHEY, SVGAGI. V was shortened by 0 bases and J by 10 bases, with 13 bases between the two germline ends. The CDR3 is 15 amino acids. The DNA for the CDR3 is TGTGCCAGCAGTTACTCAGGAGGGTTGGGCTCACCCCTCCACTTT. Its translation: CASSYSGGLGSPLHF.

This clonotype has ten or more counts. This rearrangement joins TRBV19 to TRBJ2-6; D may be TRBD2 (5 bases). V was trimmed by 7 bases and J by 0 bases, leaving 13 bases between them. The CDR3 sequence is 16 residues long. Looked up from germline, CDR1 is LNHDA and CDR2 is SQIVND (reference sequence). CDR3 coding DNA: TGTGCCAGTACGGACTTATTGCTCTCTGGGGCCAACGTCCTGACTTTC. Translated, it gives CASTDLLLSGANVLTF.

This clonotype occurred many times. CDR3 protein: CANCHHTDTQYF. CDR3 bases: TGTGCCAACTGCCACCACACAGATACGCAGTATTTT. The V gene is TRBV2, the J gene TRBJ2-3; D is unclear. Germline CDR1 SNHLY, CDR2 FYNNEI. V was trimmed by 10 bases and J by 2 bases, leaving 10 bases between them. This CDR3 spans 12 amino acids.

The chain joins TRBV12-5 to TRBJ1-2; D is unresolved. Germline V gives CDR1 LGHNT, CDR2 FRNRAP. The V end was cut by 0 bases, the J end by 4 bases, with 9 bases between. The CDR3 is made up of 14 amino acids. The DNA of the CDR3 is TGTGCTAGTGGTTTGGTAGACAAGCTCTATGGCTACACCTTC. It encodes CASGLVDKLYGYTF.

This clonotype has at least ten counts. The chain carries TRBV20-1 and TRBJ1-1, with TRBD1 as a possible D gene (5 bases). This CDR3 has 11 amino acids. V lost 3 bases to trimming and J lost 4 bases, with 6 bases between them. Germline V gives CDR1 DFQATT, CDR2 SNEGSKA (reference sequence). As DNA, the CDR3 is TGCAGTGCTAGTAGGGGCACTGAAGCTTTCTTT. Its protein is CSASRGTEAFF.

This clonotype was found once. The chain has TRBV9 and TRBJ1-2; D not resolved. This CDR3 comprises 13 residues. V was shortened by 1 base and J by 1 base, with 5 bases between the two germline ends. Germline CDR1 and CDR2: SGDLS and YYNGEE. Written as DNA, the CDR3 is TGTGCCAGCAGCGTATCAGTTAACTATGGCTACACCTTC. Translation gives CASSVSVNYGYTF. Full variable domain (rest looked up from reference TRBV9 and TRBJ1-2): DSGVTQTPKHLITATGQRVTLRCSPRSGDLSVYWYQQSLDQGLQFLIQYYNGEERAKGNILERFSAQQFPDLHSELNLSSLELGDSALYFCASSVSVNYGYTFGSGTRLTVV.

This clonotype was seen many times. J is TRBJ2-3 and V is TRBV29-1; D is unclear. The germline gives CDR1 SQVTM, CDR2 ANQGSEA. The ends were cut back, 8 bases at V and 5 bases at J, with 14 bases in the middle. The CDR3 is 12 residues long. CDR3 DNA sequence: TGCAGCTCTTTTATCTGGGAAGATACGCAGTATTTT. Amino acids: CSSFIWEDTQYF.

This clonotype was recorded a few times. A much larger clone differs by one base, so this may be a read error. Given the absence of the conserved phenylalanine or tryptophan at the CDR3 end, a read error is likely. The chain has TRBV20-1 and TRBJ1-2, with D maybe TRBD1 (5 bases). This CDR3 is 12 amino acids long. Trimming removed 1 base from V and 5 bases from J, with 8 bases in between. The germline V gene encodes CDR1 DFQATT and CDR2 SNEGSKA (reference sequence). The CDR3 sequence: CSARVGGYGYTL. The CDR3 nucleotides read TGCAGTGCTAGAGTGGGGGGGTATGGCTACACCCTC.

As for this clonotype: This may be a read error: a much more frequent sequence differs by one nucleotide. The rearrangement links TRBV5-1 to TRBJ2-5; D may be TRBD2 (6 bases). Germline V gene lookup returns CDR1 SGHRS and CDR2 YFSETQ. This CDR3 has 14 amino acids. CDR3 in amino acids: CANSIRTNTETQYF. CDR3 DNA sequence: TGCGCCAACAGCATACGGACTAATACTGAGACCCAGTACTTC. The complete variable domain, with remaining parts taken from reference TRBV5-1 and TRBJ2-5, reads KAGVTQTPRYLIKTRGQQVTLSCSPISGHRSVSWYQQTPGQGLQFLFEYFSETQRNKGNFPGRFSGRQFSNSRSEMNVSTLELGDSALYLCANSIRTNTETQYFGPGTRLLVL.

This clonotype was seen at least ten times. The genes are TRBV11-2 and TRBJ2-7; 7 bases are a match to TRBD1. Germline V CDR1 and CDR2: SGHAT, FQNNGV. This CDR3 contains 13 residues. Trimming removed 4 bases from V and 4 bases from J; junction bases left unmatched: 4. CDR3 sequence: CASSSGQFYEQYF. In DNA form, the CDR3 reads TGTGCCAGCAGCTCGGGACAGTTTTACGAGCAGTACTTC.

This clonotype was seen many times. The gene calls are TRBV2 and TRBJ1-5; D gene ambiguous. CDR1 is SNHLY, CDR2 FYNNEI, per germline. The CDR3 has 15 residues. The ends were cut back, 2 bases at V and 7 bases at J, with 15 bases in the middle. This CDR3 reads CASSESQPIHQPQHF. As DNA, the CDR3 is TGTGCCAGCAGTGAAAGTCAGCCCATACACCAGCCCCAGCATTTT.

The chain has TRBV6-1 and TRBJ1-1; the D gene is possibly TRBD1 (5 bases). Per the germline V gene, CDR1 is MNHNS and CDR2 is SASEGT. V dropped 3 bases and J dropped 4 bases, with 18 bases sitting between them. There are 16 residues in the CDR3. CDR3 sequence: CASSESAGRRGTEAFF. The DNA of the CDR3 is TGTGCCAGCAGTGAGTCCGCAGGGCGTAGGGGCACTGAAGCTTTCTTT.

The rearrangement uses TRBV15 and TRBJ2-5, with no clear D. The CDR3 runs to 12 residues. V was pared by 0 bases and J by 5 bases, with 4 bases between. Germline V gene lookup returns CDR1 LNHNV and CDR2 YYDKDF (reference sequence). CDR3 nucleotide sequence: TGTGCCACCAGCAGAGATCTGGAGACCCAGTACTTC. Its translation: CATSRDLETQYF. Based on the CDR3 plus reference TRBV15 and TRBJ2-5, the full variable domain is DAMVIQNPRYQVTQFGKPVTLSCSQTLNHNVMYWYQQKSSQAPKLLFHYYDKDFNNEADTPDNFQSRRPNTSFCFLDIRSPGLGDTAMYLCATSRDLETQYFGPGTRLLVL.

In regard to this clonotype: A much larger clone lies one base from this, so it may be a read error. J is TRBJ1-6 and V is TRBV5-1, with unresolved D. This CDR3 has 15 residues. CDR1 SGHRS and CDR2 YFSETQ come from the germline V gene. CDR3 residues: CASSLAGLGFSPLYF. CDR3 DNA sequence: TGCGCCAGCAGCTTGGCTGGCTTGGGTTTCTCACCCCTCTACTTT.

This clonotype was observed a single time. The rearrangement joins TRBV25-1 to TRBJ2-7, with 10 bases matching TRBD1. The CDR3 length is 17 residues. Germline CDR1 reads MGHDK; CDR2 reads SYGVNS. J gave up 2 bases and V 1 base, and 8 bases lay outside the gene matches. CDR3 in amino acids: CASSESQGQGKAYEQYF. Written as DNA, the CDR3 is TGTGCCAGCAGTGAATCACAGGGACAGGGGAAAGCCTACGAGCAGTACTTC.

This clonotype was recorded at least ten times. The chain links TRBV7-2 to TRBJ2-5; D may be TRBD2 (7 bases). Germline values: CDR1 SGHTA, CDR2 FQGNSA. V was clipped by 5 bases and J by 5 bases, with 15 bases between them. The CDR3 covers 14 residues. CDR3 loop: CASSLGGGWETQYF. CDR3 DNA sequence: TGTGCCAGCAGCCTGGGAGGGGGTTGGGAGACCCAGTACTTC.

V is TRBV7-2 and J is TRBJ1-5, with a tentative D call TRBD1 (5 bases). CDR3 length: 15 residues. V gave up 4 bases and J gave up 6 bases, with 16 bases separating them. Germline CDR1 and CDR2: SGHTA and FQGNSA. CDR3 nucleotides: TGTGCCAGCAGCTCAACAGCTGTAGGGGCTCAGCCCCAGCATTTT. Protein product: CASSSTAVGAQPQHF.

Only a few counts were recorded for this clonotype. This chain connects TRBV6-4 to TRBJ2-1; the match to TRBD2 covers 10 bases. The V segment lost 6 bases and the J segment 6 bases; nucleotides outside the gene matches: 8. The CDR3 runs to 15 residues. From germline, CDR1 is MRHNA and CDR2 SNTAGT. The CDR3 loop reads CASRATSGLVNEQFF. The DNA for the CDR3 is TGTGCCAGCAGGGCGACTAGCGGGCTGGTCAATGAGCAGTTCTTC.

The chain links TRBV5-1 to TRBJ1-1; 9 positions match TRBD1. J was trimmed by 5 bases and V by 5 bases; bases with no gene match: 7. The CDR3 extends over 14 amino acids. Germline V gene data show CDR1 as SGHRS and CDR2 as YFSETQ. The CDR3 reads CASRTTGGGTEAFF. CDR3 DNA sequence: TGCGCCAGCAGAACTACAGGGGGCGGGACTGAAGCTTTCTTT.

The chain couples TRBV2 to TRBJ2-7, with 10 bases aligning to TRBD1. V was pared by 11 bases and J by 7 bases, with 14 bases of the junction left unmatched. Germline assignment: CDR1 SNHLY and CDR2 FYNNEI. The CDR3 runs to 14 residues. The CDR3 DNA reads TGTGCCGGGATGAGACAGGGGGCCGCGGTAGAGCAGTACTTC. It specifies CAGMRQGAAVEQYF.

The chain carries TRBV4-1 and TRBJ1-1; D not resolved. This CDR3 comprises 15 residues. CDR1 and CDR2 from the germline V gene are MGHRA and YSYEKL. Trimming pared 2 bases from V and 4 bases from J, leaving 14 bases between. The CDR3 is CASSQSPYPGTEAFF. For the CDR3, the DNA is TGCGCCAGCAGCCAATCGCCATACCCAGGCACTGAAGCTTTCTTT.

This clonotype was observed many times. CDR3: CSAAPGRETTDTQYF. The CDR3 bases are TGCAGTGCTGCCCCGGGGCGGGAGACCACAGATACGCAGTATTTT. This chain links TRBV20-1 with TRBJ2-3, with 7 bases that match TRBD2. This CDR3 has 15 residues. Germline CDR1 and CDR2: DFQATT and SNEGSKA (reference sequence). The V gene end was trimmed by 5 bases and the J gene end by 2 bases; junction bases not matched to a gene: 10.

This clonotype has a count of ten or more. J is TRBJ1-1 and V is TRBV7-2; 8 bases line up with TRBD1. V gave up 3 bases and J gave up 3 bases; unmatched junction bases: 3. The CDR3 runs 14 residues. CDR1 is SGHTA, CDR2 FQGNSA, per germline. CDR3 protein: CASSFNRGYTEAFF. The DNA for the CDR3 is TGTGCCAGCAGCTTCAACAGGGGGTACACTGAAGCTTTCTTT.

CDR3 nucleotide sequence: TGCAGCGTTGAAGATCGGTTCAGGGGCAGTGGCACCGGGGAGCTGTTTTTT. Translation gives CSVEDRFRGSGTGELFF. The chain recombines TRBV29-1 with TRBJ2-2, with D possibly matching TRBD1 (6 bases). The CDR3 sequence is 17 residues long. CDR1 and CDR2 (germline): SQVTM, ANQGSEA. Trimming shortened V by 0 bases and J by 4 bases, and 18 bases separated the two germline ends.